This T cell receptor (beta chain) was identified in a study of T-cell reconstitution after alpha-beta-depleted transplantation in children. Construction of the TCRbeta library involved unique molecular identifiers. MiXCR, applied by TCRdb to the PCR reads, yields one record per CDR3 protein. The table has approximately 300,000 distinct CDR3 sequences, roughly 7.8% seen once; the top ten hold about 9.1%. Study-wide results and caveats: Some patients showed high day-60 TCRbeta diversity, which derived from surviving recipient T cells and thymic progenitors. T cells produced anew were the main source of T-cell counts and diversity one year after transplant. Expanded graft clones numbering several hundred reportedly gave rise to alpha-beta T cells about two months after transplant.

At least ten counts were recorded for this clonotype. The antigen is not known. The CDR3 has 15 residues. CDR1 is DFQATT, CDR2 SNEGSKA, per germline (reference sequence). V trimming: 6 bases; J trimming: 1 base; junction bases outside the gene matches: 7. Sequencing used peripheral blood, obtained 360 days after TCRalphabeta/CD19-depleted stem cell transplant. The clonotype originates from a female patient between 2 and 15 years old who had a stem cell transplant for Fanconi anemia, so the T cells may come from the graft donor. This sequence joins TRBV20-1 and TRBJ2-1; the match to TRBD1 covers 9 bases. CDR3 in amino acids: CSALVGTGSYNEQFF. In DNA, the CDR3 is TGCAGTGCCCTAGTAGGGACAGGGTCCTACAATGAGCAGTTCTTC.